A single sample gave rise to the 32 T cell receptor beta chains below, sequenced in a study of T cells and copy number aberrations in small-cell lung cancer listed by TCRdb under 2021. The method was the immunoSEQ multiplex PCR assay. Sourced from immuneACCESS, this table was stored by TCRdb with only in-frame sequences that have V and J called. A share of the clones is absent; for the studies checked, an unresolved V gene accounts for under half, and the remainder has no known explanation. The table for this sample lists around 1,100 clones; approximately 86% of them were counted only once. 5.5% to 7.5% of the sample is held by the ten biggest clonotypes. Sample: tumor tissue. These receptors originate from a man between 60 and 75 years old with small cell lung cancer.

The rearrangement uses TRBV7-2 and TRBJ2-7; D is uncertain. Trimming removed 6 bases from V and 13 bases from J, with 16 bases in between. The CDR3 has 11 residues. The germline V gene encodes CDR1 SGHTA and CDR2 FQGNSA. CDR3 amino acids: CASSFAASFYF. CDR3 DNA sequence: TGTGCCAGCAGTTTCGCAGCCAGTTTCTACTTC.

The chain joins TRBV5-4 to TRBJ2-7, with 16 bases lining up with TRBD2. The CDR3 sequence is 16 residues long. CDR1 SGHNT and CDR2 YYREEE come from the germline V gene (reference sequence). After removal of 4 bases from V and 7 bases from J, the junction contained 8 bases not matched to a gene. The CDR3 spells CASSRGGTSGGVEQYF. CDR3 DNA sequence: TGTGCCAGCAGCCGTGGGGGGACTAGCGGGGGGGTGGAGCAGTACTTC.

On this clone itself: At one boundary the junction diverges from the germline segment, which might be a read error. The rearrangement joins TRBV7-6 to TRBJ2-5; 8 nucleotides agree with TRBD2. Germline values: CDR1 SGHVS, CDR2 FNYEAQ. The CDR3 is 16 residues long. In DNA form, the CDR3 reads TGTGCCAGCAGATTAGGGCTACTAGCGGACCAAGAGACCCAGTACTTC. The encoded protein is CASRLGLLADQETQYF.

The V call is TRBV19, the J call TRBJ2-5; possible D gene TRBD1, 6 bases. The CDR3 consists of 17 residues. Trimming removed 5 bases at V and 4 bases at J, with 23 bases between. Germline assignment: CDR1 LNHDA and CDR2 SQIVND (reference sequence). CDR3 nucleotides: TGTGCCAGTAGTGAGGGGAAACAGGGTTTTATAGGAGAGACCCAGTACTTC. The encoded protein is CASSEGKQGFIGETQYF. Full variable domain (rest looked up from reference TRBV19 and TRBJ2-5): DGGITQSPKYLFRKEGQNVTLSCEQNLNHDAMYWYRQDPGQGLRLIYYSQIVNDFQKGDIAEGYSVSREKKESFPLTVTSAQKNPTAFYLCASSEGKQGFIGETQYFGPGTRLLVL.

V usage is TRBV7-3 and J usage is TRBJ2-3; 10 bases match TRBD2. The CDR3 loop spans 15 amino acids. J was trimmed by 4 bases and V by 5 bases; bases with no gene match: 6. Germline V CDR1 and CDR2: SGHTA, FQGTGA. The CDR3 sequence is CASSLLGTSADTQYF. The CDR3 DNA sequence: TGTGCCAGCAGCCTCCTCGGGACTAGCGCAGATACGCAGTATTTT.

The chain joins TRBV27 to TRBJ1-1, with D hard to call. This CDR3 spans 14 amino acids. Per the germline V gene, CDR1 is MNHEY and CDR2 is SMNVEV (reference sequence). The germline V and J ends were trimmed by 6 bases and 4 bases, with 15 bases remaining between them. The CDR3 DNA reads as TGTGCCAGCAGCTTAACGATAGGTGGCACTGAAGCTTTCTTT. This gives the protein CASSLTIGGTEAFF.

This clone was seen a handful of times. The chain joins TRBV6-1 to TRBJ1-2, with D perhaps matching TRBD1 (6 bases). V dropped 8 bases and J dropped 4 bases, with 17 bases sitting between them. The germline V gene encodes CDR1 MNHNS and CDR2 SASEGT. The length of the CDR3 is 14 residues. CDR3 amino acids: CASGRDMESYGYTF. DNA of the CDR3: TGTGCCAGCGGTAGGGACATGGAGAGCTATGGCTACACCTTC.

Written as DNA, the CDR3 is TGTGCCAGCAGCCAAGACTGGGGCGAGCAGTACTTC. Its translation is CASSQDWGEQYF. V and J are TRBV14 and TRBJ2-7, with D uncertain. V gave up 0 bases and J gave up 6 bases, with 6 bases separating them. The CDR3 extends over 12 amino acids. Germline loops: CDR1 SGHDN, CDR2 FVKESK. Full variable domain (missing parts from reference TRBV14 and TRBJ2-7): EAGVTQFPSHSVIEKGQTVTLRCDPISGHDNLYWYRRVMGKEIKFLLHFVKESKQDESGMPNNRFLAERTGGTYSTLKVQPAELEDSGVYFCASSQDWGEQYFGPGTRLTVT.

Only a few counts were recorded for this clone. Different DNA sequences within this sample yield the same CDR3. This chain links TRBV6-5 with TRBJ2-3; TRBD2 might be the D (6 bases). Looked up from germline, CDR1 is MNHEY and CDR2 is SVGAGI. The CDR3 contains 13 residues. For the CDR3, the DNA is TGTACCACCGGGACTCTCAGGGCAGATACGCAGTATTTT. This encodes CTTGTLRADTQYF.

This clone has a single count. The chain couples TRBV6-5 to TRBJ1-1; tentative D call: TRBD1 (6 bases). CDR1 MNHEY and CDR2 SVGAGI come from the germline V gene. The CDR3 length is 13 residues. Between the trimmed V and J ends, which lost 5 bases and 8 bases, there was a span of 15 bases. CDR3 in amino acids: CASSAPWGPEAFF. The CDR3 coding sequence is TGTGCCAGCAGTGCCCCCTGGGGGCCCGAAGCTTTCTTT.

V and J are TRBV28 and TRBJ1-2, with 9 bases lining up with TRBD1. Germline lookup yields CDR1 MDHEN and CDR2 SYDVKM. The CDR3 is made up of 16 amino acids. V shed 5 bases and J 4 bases; nucleotides not matched to a gene: 11. The DNA of the CDR3 is TGTGCCAGCAGTACCCCGGGACAGGGCTTAGGCTATGGCTACACCTTC. It specifies CASSTPGQGLGYGYTF.

The CDR3 coding sequence is TGTGCCAGCATTCTGGGACTAGCGGGAGACTATGAGCAGTTCTTC. It codes for CASILGLAGDYEQFF. This chain joins TRBV6-1 and TRBJ2-1, with 14 bases fitting TRBD2. The V and J ends lost 7 bases and 8 bases, in that order; junction bases with no gene match: 7. The CDR3 is 15 amino acids. The V gene's germline CDR1 is MNHNS and CDR2 SASEGT.

This sequence joins TRBV6-1 and TRBJ1-1, with 8 bases aligning to TRBD1. The junction had 14 bases not matched to a gene; V was cut back by 0 bases and J by 5 bases. Germline CDR1 MNHNS, CDR2 SASEGT. This CDR3 has 18 residues. The CDR3 DNA reads as TGTGCCAGCAGTGAAGCTCGGGCAGGGGGCGGGAGAAGTACTGAAGCTTTCTTT. Translation gives CASSEARAGGGRSTEAFF.

V usage is TRBV19 and J usage is TRBJ2-2; 9 nucleotides align to TRBD2. CDR3 length: 18 residues. V shed 1 base, J shed 5 bases, and the junction held 11 bases outside the gene matches. Germline assignment: CDR1 LNHDA and CDR2 SQIVND (reference sequence). The CDR3 coding sequence is TGTGCCAGTAGTATAGTAGCGGGAGAGGTTTTGGAGACCGGGGAGCTGTTTTTT. This codes for CASSIVAGEVLETGELFF.

This chain uses TRBV9 with TRBJ2-2; D may be TRBD1 or TRBD2 (5 bases each). This CDR3 contains 15 residues. The V end lost 0 bases, the J end lost 6 bases, and 12 bases lay between the germline ends. Germline values: CDR1 SGDLS, CDR2 YYNGEE. CDR3 amino acids: CASSVEGTPAGELFF. CDR3 DNA sequence: TGTGCCAGCAGCGTAGAAGGGACGCCCGCCGGGGAGCTGTTTTTT. The full variable domain, rest sourced from reference TRBV9 and TRBJ2-2, is DSGVTQTPKHLITATGQRVTLRCSPRSGDLSVYWYQQSLDQGLQFLIQYYNGEERAKGNILERFSAQQFPDLHSELNLSSLELGDSALYFCASSVEGTPAGELFFGEGSRLTVL.

About this clone itself: Distinct nucleotide sequences in the sample also encode this CDR3. The rearrangement links TRBV7-6 to TRBJ2-1, with 10 positions matching TRBD1. The J segment lost 8 bases and the V segment lost 3 bases, leaving 10 bases of the junction unmatched. Germline V lookup: CDR1 SGHVS, CDR2 FNYEAQ. CDR3 length equals 16 residues. Written as DNA, the CDR3 is TGTGCCAGCAGCTTTGGGGGACAGGGGAATTTAGATGAGCAGTTCTTC. Translated: CASSFGGQGNLDEQFF.

V is TRBV27 and J is TRBJ1-1; D gene uncertain. V dropped 2 bases and J dropped 5 bases, with 9 bases sitting between them. The CDR3 covers 13 residues. Germline V gene sequence: CDR1 MNHEY, CDR2 SMNVEV (reference sequence). The CDR3 spells CASSLTAATEAFF. DNA for the CDR3: TGTGCCAGCAGTTTAACGGCGGCAACTGAAGCTTTCTTT.

V is TRBV10-3 and J is TRBJ2-1; 10 bases agree with TRBD2. The trim removed 10 bases at V and 6 bases at J, leaving 6 bases unmatched. Germline CDR1 ENHRY, CDR2 SYGVKD. The CDR3 is 13 residues long. Here the CDR3 DNA reads TGTGCCAAGCTAGCGGGAGAATCCAATGAGCAGTTCTTC. Its protein product is CAKLAGESNEQFF.

The chain joins TRBV30 to TRBJ2-3; D call uncertain. V dropped 0 bases and J dropped 2 bases, with 12 bases sitting between them. This CDR3 comprises 15 residues. CDR1 and CDR2 (germline): GTSNPN, SVGIG (reference sequence). CDR3 DNA: TGTGCCTGGAGTGTAGTTGACGCTTACACAGATACGCAGTATTTT. Its translation: CAWSVVDAYTDTQYF.

This sequence joins TRBV7-9 and TRBJ1-2; a possible D gene is TRBD1 (6 bases). V gave up 1 base and J gave up 2 bases, with 11 bases separating them. Germline CDR1 and CDR2: SEHNR and FQNEAQ (reference sequence). The CDR3 spans 15 residues. CDR3 DNA sequence: TGTGCCAGCAGCTTAGGGGCGACAGGAAACTATGGCTACACCTTC. Its translation is CASSLGATGNYGYTF.

V gene TRBV19 combines with J gene TRBJ2-7, with 10 bases matching TRBD1. V trimming: 4 bases; J trimming: 6 bases; junction bases outside the gene matches: 9. The CDR3 runs to 15 residues. CDR1 LNHDA and CDR2 SQIVND come from the germline V gene (reference sequence). DNA for the CDR3: TGTGCCAGTAGTAATCCGAGACAGGGGGCGACCGAGCAGTACTTC. Amino acids: CASSNPRQGATEQYF.

This clone was observed once. V usage is TRBV11-2 and J usage is TRBJ2-3, with a tentative D call TRBD2 (5 bases). This CDR3 spans 17 amino acids. V lost 1 base and J 2 bases, leaving 16 bases between the germline ends. Germline values: CDR1 SGHAT, CDR2 FQNNGV. CDR3 bases: TGTGCCAGCAGCTTAGGAGCGAGGGTGGATATCACAGATACGCAGTATTTT. This gives the protein CASSLGARVDITDTQYF. The variable domain in full, with the rest retrieved from reference TRBV11-2 and TRBJ2-3, is EAGVAQSPRYKIIEKRQSVAFWCNPISGHATLYWYQQILGQGPKLLIQFQNNGVVDDSQLPKDRFSAERLKGVDSTLKIQPAKLEDSAVYLCASSLGARVDITDTQYFGPGTRLTVL.

The CDR3 nucleotides are TGTGCCTGGAGTGGACAGGCGAATTCACCCCTCCACTTT. Translation: CAWSGQANSPLHF. The rearrangement uses TRBV30 and TRBJ1-6, with D possibly matching TRBD1 (6 bases). Trimming pared 1 base from V and 7 bases from J, leaving 8 bases between. Germline assignment: CDR1 GTSNPN and CDR2 SVGIG (reference sequence). This CDR3 comprises 13 residues.

The rearrangement uses TRBV7-8 and TRBJ2-7; 7 nucleotides line up with TRBD1. V was pared by 5 bases and J by 1 base, with 8 bases of the junction left unmatched. The CDR3 spans 15 residues. The germline CDR1 and CDR2 sequences are SGHVS and FQNEAQ. The CDR3 spells CASSRRGSESYEQYF. CDR3 bases: TGTGCCAGCAGCCGCAGGGGGTCGGAGTCCTACGAGCAGTACTTC.

The table lists this clone with a few counts. The chain has TRBV27 and TRBJ2-7; D uncertain. The CDR3 loop spans 11 amino acids. CDR1 is MNHEY and CDR2 is SMNVEV in the germline V gene (reference sequence). V was trimmed by 6 bases and J by 4 bases, leaving 7 bases between them. The CDR3 DNA reads as TGTGCCAGCAGAAAGAGGTACGAGCAGTACTTC. Its protein product is CASRKRYEQYF.

The V and J genes are TRBV4-1 and TRBJ2-7; 10 bases are a match to TRBD2. The ends lost 1 base at V and 4 bases at J; junction bases unmatched: 13. This CDR3 has 18 amino acids. Germline V CDR1 and CDR2: MGHRA, YSYEKL. CDR3 region: CASSQGWLAGEGVYEQYF. CDR3 DNA: TGCGCCAGCAGCCAAGGGTGGCTAGCGGGAGAGGGGGTGTACGAGCAGTACTTC.

This clone was found once. CDR3 region: CASSPRTSGSYEQYF. CDR3 coding DNA: TGTGCCAGCAGCCCCCGAACTAGCGGGAGTTACGAGCAGTACTTC. V usage is TRBV9 and J usage is TRBJ2-7; 11 positions agree with TRBD2. The CDR3 sequence is 15 residues long. Germline V CDR1 and CDR2: SGDLS, YYNGEE. Germline trimming cut 4 bases from V and 4 bases from J; bases unmatched to any gene: 7. The whole variable domain, remainder taken from reference TRBV9 and TRBJ2-7, is DSGVTQTPKHLITATGQRVTLRCSPRSGDLSVYWYQQSLDQGLQFLIQYYNGEERAKGNILERFSAQQFPDLHSELNLSSLELGDSALYFCASSPRTSGSYEQYFGPGTRLTVT.

The rearrangement links TRBV28 to TRBJ2-1; possibly TRBD1 for D (6 bases). Trimming took off 5 bases at V and 3 bases at J, with 8 bases between the two ends. The CDR3 sequence is 13 residues long. Germline V gene data show CDR1 as MDHEN and CDR2 as SYDVKM. The CDR3 DNA sequence: TGTGCCAGCAGTCCACAGGGCTACAATGAGCAGTTCTTC. Its translation: CASSPQGYNEQFF.

The chain recombines TRBV5-6 with TRBJ1-4, with 10 bases matching TRBD1. CDR3 size: 15 residues. CDR1 and CDR2 from the germline V gene are SGHDT and YYEEEE. The junction had 7 bases not matched to a gene; V was cut back by 3 bases and J by 8 bases. Written as DNA, the CDR3 is TGTGCCAGCAGCTCCTACGGGACAGGGGAAGAAAAACTGTTTTTT. This translates into CASSSYGTGEEKLFF.

For the CDR3, the DNA is TGTGCCAGCAGCTTAGGGACTAACGGGAGTGGGTACGAGCAGTACTTC. As protein: CASSLGTNGSGYEQYF. V gene TRBV13 combines with J gene TRBJ2-5, with D tentatively TRBD2 (6 bases). Gene TRBJ2-7 matches the end of the DNA better, so the J call may be wrong. Germline assignment: CDR1 PRHDT and CDR2 FYEKMQ (reference sequence). There are 16 residues in the CDR3.

V and J are TRBV9 and TRBJ2-2; D gene unclear. CDR3 size: 13 residues. Germline CDR1 is SGDLS and CDR2 is YYNGEE. Trimming cost V 0 bases and J 6 bases, with 6 bases left between them. The CDR3 DNA is TGTGCCAGCAGCGTAGGCGGTGCCGGGGAGCTGTTTTTT. It yields the protein CASSVGGAGELFF. The whole variable domain, remainder taken from reference TRBV9 and TRBJ2-2, is DSGVTQTPKHLITATGQRVTLRCSPRSGDLSVYWYQQSLDQGLQFLIQYYNGEERAKGNILERFSAQQFPDLHSELNLSSLELGDSALYFCASSVGGAGELFFGEGSRLTVL.

The V and J genes are TRBV5-1 and TRBJ1-1; D perhaps matches TRBD1 (5 bases). The V gene's germline CDR1 is SGHRS and CDR2 YFSETQ. V lost 5 bases to trimming and J lost 0 bases, with 17 bases between them. The CDR3 is 16 amino acids. DNA of the CDR3: TGCGCCAGCAGGGGGACGGCGAGTTCTATGAACACTGAAGCTTTCTTT. Residues: CASRGTASSMNTEAFF.